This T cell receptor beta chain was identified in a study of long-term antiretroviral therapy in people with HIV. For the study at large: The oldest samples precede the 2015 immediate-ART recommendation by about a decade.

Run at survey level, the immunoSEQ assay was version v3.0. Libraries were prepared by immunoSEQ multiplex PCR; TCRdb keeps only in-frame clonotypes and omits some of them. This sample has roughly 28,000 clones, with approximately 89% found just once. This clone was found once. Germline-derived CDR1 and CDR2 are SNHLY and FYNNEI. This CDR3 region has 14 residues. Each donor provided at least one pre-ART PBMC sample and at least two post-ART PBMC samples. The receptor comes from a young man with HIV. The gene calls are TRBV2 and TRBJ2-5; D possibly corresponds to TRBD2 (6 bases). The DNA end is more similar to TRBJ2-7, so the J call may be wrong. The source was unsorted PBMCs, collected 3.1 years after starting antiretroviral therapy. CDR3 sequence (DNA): TGTGCCAGCAGCTCGGGTGGGGGGACCTACGAGCAGTACTTC. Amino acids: CASSSGGGTYEQYF.